The rows below give T cell receptor beta chains drawn from one sample of a study of blood T cell repertoires in COVID-19. Generated by immunoSEQ multiplex PCR, the TCRdb table keeps only in-frame clones and is missing some. The sample has approximately 200,000 clones; about 87% are singletons. What was sequenced was PBMCs or T cells enriched from blood (not recorded which). These receptors came from a man aged 25 to 40 who had recovered from COVID-19. The CDR3 runs from the conserved cysteine through the conserved F or W. Fields, in order: J gene, V gene, clone size, CDR3 protein. The listing skips clone size in some rows; elsewhere it reads once, few, many or a size class.

TRBJ2-2 TRBV6-6 . CASSYKGAGGPLELFF
TRBJ1-2 TRBV19 . CASSIGTASDGYTF
TRBJ1-2 TRBV19 . CASGLGAYTF
TRBJ2-3 TRBV7-2 . CASSLYPTSGGPSTDTQYF
TRBJ1-5 TRBV2 . CASSLDRGYNQPQHF
TRBJ1-4 TRBV5-5 once CASSVGRRSGLGEKLFF
TRBJ1-4 TRBV3-1/TRBV3-2 . CASSQNGGLREKLFF
TRBJ2-7 TRBV11-2 . CASSLGRGTYEQYF
TRBJ1-5 TRBV18 . CASSPYGDRGNQPQHF
TRBJ1-5 TRBV9 . CASSVEGQANQPQHF
TRBJ1-1 TRBV12-3/TRBV12-4 . CASSFGGLAFF
TRBJ2-7 TRBV11-2 . CASSFPGQPPYEQYF
TRBJ2-1 TRBV13 . CASGPGLASEQFF
TRBJ1-2 TRBV5-8 . CASSLFTDIDYGYTF
TRBJ1-3 TRBV2 . CASSREKGDSGNTIYF
TRBJ1-5 TRBV2 . CASSRDRDQPQHF
TRBJ1-2 TRBV19 . CASTPPTGYGYTF
TRBJ2-7 TRBV5-4 . CASSFQGTDEQYF
TRBJ2-1 TRBV7-9 . CASTRDRAYNEQFF
TRBJ1-5 TRBV27 . CASSLSGVNQPQHF
TRBJ2-3 TRBV18 . CASSRGGSTDTQYF
TRBJ1-1 TRBV7-8 . CASSSRDMGATEAFF
TRBJ2-1 TRBV27 . CASSYDSVPSGTHNEQFF
TRBJ2-5 TRBV3-1/TRBV3-2 . CASSHTSGGETQYF
TRBJ1-5 TRBV6-5 once CASTTRRGNQPQHF
TRBJ1-3 TRBV11-2 once CASSLDMLASGNTIYF
TRBJ2-1 TRBV30 . CAWLSGRVAYNEQFF
TRBJ2-3 TRBV30 . CACSRGSTDTQYF